This TCR beta chain is from a study of T cells in Graves' hyperthyroidism and ophthalmopathy. Amplified regions were TCR beta CDR3 sequences from RNA transcripts. Initially, a first-round RT-PCR of the TCR CDR3 employed the HTBI primer set. TCRdb reprocessed the multiplex PCR reads via MiXCR and lists one record per CDR3 protein. The sample has roughly 570,000 distinct CDR3 sequences; 15% to 18% are singletons. Germline V gives CDR1 SGHTA, CDR2 FQGTGA. The CDR3 totals 15 residues. Deletions cut 5 bases from V and 1 base from J, with 13 bases between. In this sample, this clonotype turned up many times.

The receptor comes from a woman under 40 with Graves' hyperthyroidism. The V and J genes are TRBV7-3 and TRBJ2-3; tentatively, D is TRBD2 (5 bases). Sequenced material: blood. The CDR3 nucleotides read TGTGCCAGCAGCCCTACTAGTTTCGGCACAGATACGCAGTATTTT. Translated, it gives CASSPTSFGTDTQYF.